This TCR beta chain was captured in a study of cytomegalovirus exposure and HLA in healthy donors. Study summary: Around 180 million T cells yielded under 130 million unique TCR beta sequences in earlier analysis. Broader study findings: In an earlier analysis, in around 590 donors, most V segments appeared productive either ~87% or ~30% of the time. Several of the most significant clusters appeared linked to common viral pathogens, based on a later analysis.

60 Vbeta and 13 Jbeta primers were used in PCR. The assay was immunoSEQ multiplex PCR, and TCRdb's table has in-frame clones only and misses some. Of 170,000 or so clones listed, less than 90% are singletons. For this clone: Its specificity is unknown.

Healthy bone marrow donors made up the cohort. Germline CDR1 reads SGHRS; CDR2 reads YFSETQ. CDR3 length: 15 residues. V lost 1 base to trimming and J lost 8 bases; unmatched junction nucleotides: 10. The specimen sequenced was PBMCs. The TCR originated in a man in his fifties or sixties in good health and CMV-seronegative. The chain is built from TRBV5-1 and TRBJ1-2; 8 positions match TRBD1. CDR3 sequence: CASSLRWQGAEGYTF. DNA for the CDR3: TGCGCCAGCAGCTTGAGGTGGCAGGGGGCTGAGGGCTACACCTTC. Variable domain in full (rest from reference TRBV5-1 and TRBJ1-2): KAGVTQTPRYLIKTRGQQVTLSCSPISGHRSVSWYQQTPGQGLQFLFEYFSETQRNKGNFPGRFSGRQFSNSRSEMNVSTLELGDSALYLCASSLRWQGAEGYTFGSGTRLTVV.